These 26 T cell receptor beta chains share one sample of origin, sequenced in a study of PD-1 blockade in classical Hodgkin lymphoma. The assay was immunoSEQ multiplex PCR, and TCRdb's table has in-frame clones only and misses some. The data hold over 25,000 clones, with roughly 80% observed a single time. There was relapse after autologous stem cell transplantation in every patient, and there was variation in brentuximab vedotin exposure. Source: peripheral blood mononuclear cells (PBMCs), taken before the second cycle of nivolumab. The receptors originated from a human donor with classical Hodgkin lymphoma.

V is TRBV28 and J is TRBJ2-3; 7 bases are shared with TRBD2. The CDR3 length is 13 residues. Trimming removed 6 bases from V and 6 bases from J; junction bases left unmatched: 6. In germline, CDR1 is MDHEN, CDR2 SYDVKM. The chain's CDR3 is CASRRGSSDTQYF. The CDR3 region has the DNA TGTGCCAGCAGGCGGGGGTCGAGTGATACGCAGTATTTT.

This rearrangement joins TRBV7-6 to TRBJ2-7, with 8 bases fitting TRBD1. J was trimmed by 2 bases and V by 5 bases; bases with no gene match: 8. There are 15 residues in the CDR3. CDR1 is SGHVS and CDR2 is FNYEAQ in the germline V gene. The CDR3 DNA is TGTGCCAGCAGCGCGCGGACAGGGTTGCCCTACGAGCAGTACTTC. Translating gives CASSARTGLPYEQYF.

The genes are TRBV27 and TRBJ2-5; D is unclear. Looked up from germline, CDR1 is MNHEY and CDR2 is SMNVEV (reference sequence). Trimming pared 2 bases from V and 4 bases from J, leaving 11 bases between. CDR3 length: 14 residues. The CDR3 here is CASSLDWHLETQYF. For the CDR3, the DNA is TGTGCCAGCAGTTTAGATTGGCATTTAGAGACCCAGTACTTC.

V gene TRBV5-1 combines with J gene TRBJ2-3; no firm D call. The germline V gene has CDR1 SGHRS and CDR2 YFSETQ. V lost 2 bases and J 3 bases, leaving 7 bases between the germline ends. CDR3 length: 13 amino acids. The CDR3 protein is CASSFQKTDTQYF. In nucleotides, the CDR3 is TGCGCCAGCAGCTTCCAGAAGACAGATACGCAGTATTTT. Drawing the rest from reference TRBV5-1 and TRBJ2-3, the complete variable domain is KAGVTQTPRYLIKTRGQQVTLSCSPISGHRSVSWYQQTPGQGLQFLFEYFSETQRNKGNFPGRFSGRQFSNSRSEMNVSTLELGDSALYLCASSFQKTDTQYFGPGTRLTVL.

This chain connects TRBV7-2 to TRBJ1-1; no firm D call. Deletions cut 5 bases from V and 4 bases from J, with 14 bases between. The CDR3 has 14 residues. CDR1 is SGHTA and CDR2 is FQGNSA in the germline V gene. CDR3 bases: TGTGCCAGCAGCCCATGGGAGCGGGCCACTGAAGCTTTCTTT. Protein product: CASSPWERATEAFF.

The V call is TRBV2, the J call TRBJ1-3, with D possibly being TRBD1 (6 bases). Germline V CDR1 and CDR2: SNHLY, FYNNEI. CDR3 size: 14 residues. V lost 6 bases and J 4 bases, leaving 13 bases between the germline ends. Here the CDR3 DNA reads TGTGCCAGCAGGTCGCAGGGGTCGGGAAACACCATATATTTT. Translating gives CASRSQGSGNTIYF.

In this sample, this clone turned up a few times. V usage is TRBV28 and J usage is TRBJ1-6, with 7 bases aligning to TRBD1. V lost 7 bases to trimming and J lost 2 bases; unmatched junction nucleotides: 5. The CDR3 runs to 15 residues. Looked up from germline, CDR1 is MDHEN and CDR2 is SYDVKM. CDR3 nucleotide sequence: TGTGCCAGCACCGATGGACAGGCCTATAATTCACCCCTCCACTTT. Translation gives CASTDGQAYNSPLHF.

The V gene is TRBV4-2, the J gene TRBJ2-5; no clear D gene. The CDR3 covers 11 residues. Trimming removed 5 bases from V and 3 bases from J, with 4 bases in between. Germline CDR1 and CDR2: LGHNA and YNFKEQ. CDR3 nucleotides: TGTGCCAGCAGCAGGGAAGAGACCCAGTACTTC. It yields the protein CASSREETQYF.

The rearrangement uses TRBV4-2 and TRBJ2-3; D is uncertain. The germline V gene has CDR1 LGHNA and CDR2 YNFKEQ. Trimming shortened V by 2 bases and J by 0 bases, and 9 bases separated the two germline ends. This CDR3 is built from 15 residues. CDR3 nucleotides: TGTGCCAGCAGCCAAACGCCCATAAGCACAGATACGCAGTATTTT. Translated, it gives CASSQTPISTDTQYF.

The V and J genes are TRBV4-1 and TRBJ1-6, with 10 bases identical to TRBD1. Trimming cost V 3 bases and J 18 bases; bases outside gene matches: 8. This CDR3 has 13 amino acids. The germline gives CDR1 MGHRA, CDR2 YSYEKL. In DNA form, the CDR3 reads TGCGCCAGCAGCCACCTGATGGGACAGGGGCCCCACTTT. This sequence encodes CASSHLMGQGPHF.

This chain connects TRBV6-5 to TRBJ2-7; possible D gene TRBD1, 6 bases. Between the trimmed V and J ends, which lost 4 bases and 2 bases, there was a span of 12 bases. CDR1 and CDR2 from the germline V gene are MNHEY and SVGAGI. CDR3 length: 14 amino acids. The CDR3 DNA follows: TGTGCCAGCAGTTCCTCCACAGGGCCCTACGAGCAGTACTTC. Translation gives CASSSSTGPYEQYF.

This chain connects TRBV6-1 to TRBJ1-6; tentative D call: TRBD1 (5 bases). Germline values: CDR1 MNHNS, CDR2 SASEGT. The CDR3 has 14 amino acids. Trimming stripped 7 bases from V and 6 bases from J, with 13 bases between. CDR3 DNA sequence: TGTGCCAGCATCGAAGACAGTTTTAATTCACCCCTCCACTTT. Translation gives CASIEDSFNSPLHF.

This clone was counted between two and nine times. The DNA for the CDR3 is TGTGCCAGCAGCGTTGGGGGGCCTGGAAACACCATATATTTT. Protein sequence: CASSVGGPGNTIYF. The chain joins TRBV9 to TRBJ1-3; the D gene is possibly TRBD1 (6 bases). This CDR3 is built from 14 residues. V gave up 2 bases and J gave up 2 bases, with 8 bases separating them. Germline assignment: CDR1 SGDLS and CDR2 YYNGEE.

The V call is TRBV7-6, the J call TRBJ2-2; D unresolved. Germline CDR1 reads SGHVS; CDR2 reads FNYEAQ. This CDR3 is 12 amino acids long. The V end lost 5 bases, the J end lost 8 bases, and 9 bases lay between the germline ends. The CDR3 sequence: CASSPHSGELFF. The CDR3 bases are TGTGCCAGCAGCCCGCATTCTGGGGAGCTGTTTTTT.

The chain links TRBV7-6 to TRBJ2-1; TRBD1 matches 8 bases. Per the germline V gene, CDR1 is SGHVS and CDR2 is FNYEAQ. J gave up 4 bases and V 4 bases, and 15 bases lay outside the gene matches. The CDR3 is 18 amino acids. CDR3 sequence: CASSSPVTGDSLYNEQFF. CDR3 DNA: TGTGCCAGCAGCTCCCCCGTGACAGGGGACTCCCTTTACAATGAGCAGTTCTTC.

This chain links TRBV11-2 with TRBJ1-1, with 7 bases lining up with TRBD1. Looked up from germline, CDR1 is SGHAT and CDR2 is FQNNGV. The trim removed 1 base at V and 5 bases at J, leaving 7 bases unmatched. This CDR3 comprises 15 residues. In nucleotides, the CDR3 is TGTGCCAGCAGCTTAGTAGGCAGGGGGATGACTGAAGCTTTCTTT. It codes for CASSLVGRGMTEAFF.

The chain uses TRBV27 and TRBJ2-1, with D perhaps TRBD1 or TRBD2 (5 bases each). Germline V gene sequence: CDR1 MNHEY, CDR2 SMNVEV (reference sequence). The CDR3 is 14 residues long. Between the trimmed V and J ends, which lost 4 bases and 5 bases, there was a span of 12 bases. The CDR3, as DNA: TGTGCCAGCAGTTCCGGCTGGGACCACAATGAGCAGTTCTTC. It codes for CASSSGWDHNEQFF.

This chain joins TRBV19 and TRBJ1-5, with D hard to call. The CDR3 consists of 13 residues. V was cut by 6 bases and J by 2 bases, with 8 bases left in between. Germline CDR1 LNHDA, CDR2 SQIVND (reference sequence). Written as DNA, the CDR3 is TGTGCCAGTAGACAGTCGGGCAATCAGCCCCAGCATTTT. Translating gives CASRQSGNQPQHF. Supplemented by reference TRBV19 and TRBJ1-5, the full variable domain reads DGGITQSPKYLFRKEGQNVTLSCEQNLNHDAMYWYRQDPGQGLRLIYYSQIVNDFQKGDIAEGYSVSREKKESFPLTVTSAQKNPTAFYLCASRQSGNQPQHFGDGTRLSIL.

The chain links TRBV7-9 to TRBJ2-7; 9 nucleotides agree with TRBD2. This CDR3 contains 13 residues. Trimming removed 8 bases from V and 2 bases from J; junction bases left unmatched: 4. Germline V lookup: CDR1 SEHNR, CDR2 FQNEAQ (reference sequence). As DNA, the CDR3 is TGTGCCAGCCGAGCGGGGGGCACCTACGAGCAGTACTTC. Amino acids: CASRAGGTYEQYF. Based on the CDR3 plus reference TRBV7-9 and TRBJ2-7, the full variable domain is DTGVSQNPRHKITKRGQNVTFRCDPISEHNRLYWYRQTLGQGPEFLTYFQNEAQLEKSRLLSDRFSAERPKGSFSTLEIQRTEQGDSAMYLCASRAGGTYEQYFGPGTRLTVT.

This clone turned up a few times. This chain connects TRBV5-1 to TRBJ2-6; D is undetermined. The CDR3 runs to 15 residues. Trimming shortened V by 0 bases and J by 0 bases, and 4 bases separated the two germline ends. Germline CDR1 and CDR2: SGHRS and YFSETQ. CDR3 amino acids: CASSLANSGANVLTF. CDR3 DNA sequence: TGCGCCAGCAGCTTGGCCAACTCTGGGGCCAACGTCCTGACTTTC.

The V and J genes are TRBV7-2 and TRBJ2-7; D gene ambiguous. V was cut by 6 bases and J by 4 bases, with 13 bases left in between. This CDR3 has 13 residues. Germline assignment: CDR1 SGHTA and CDR2 FQGNSA. The chain's CDR3 is CASSYMTQYEQYF. CDR3 DNA sequence: TGTGCCAGCAGTTATATGACCCAGTACGAGCAGTACTTC.

The chain joins TRBV5-1 to TRBJ2-7, with TRBD1 matching over 8 bases. This CDR3 is built from 14 residues. J lost 2 bases, V lost 4 bases, and 5 bases had no gene match. Germline CDR1 SGHRS, CDR2 YFSETQ. CDR3 in DNA: TGCGCCAGCAGCATGGACAGGGCAACCTACGAGCAGTACTTC. It specifies CASSMDRATYEQYF.

CDR3 sequence (DNA): TGTGCCAGCAGTTACGGGGGAAGAAGATCACCCCTCCACTTT. It translates to CASSYGGRRSPLHF. This chain connects TRBV6-5 to TRBJ1-6; D is perhaps TRBD1 (5 bases). The V gene lost 2 bases and the J gene lost 10 bases, with 12 bases spanning the gap. There are 14 residues in the CDR3. CDR1 and CDR2 (germline): MNHEY, SVGAGI.

J is TRBJ1-1 and V is TRBV27; tentative D call: TRBD1 (5 bases). Trimming stripped 0 bases from V and 4 bases from J, with 18 bases between. Germline V gene sequence: CDR1 MNHEY, CDR2 SMNVEV (reference sequence). The CDR3 loop spans 17 amino acids. The CDR3 DNA reads as TGTGCCAGCAGTTTATCGACGTATATCGGGGGTTCCACTGAAGCTTTCTTT. Amino acid sequence: CASSLSTYIGGSTEAFF.

This clone was seen a handful of times. The genes are TRBV4-1 and TRBJ1-2; TRBD1 is a possible D gene (6 bases). Germline V lookup: CDR1 MGHRA, CDR2 YSYEKL. The CDR3 is 14 amino acids. The ends were cut back, 2 bases at V and 3 bases at J, with 10 bases in the middle. In DNA, the CDR3 is TGCGCCAGCAGCCAACGACAGGTGGACTATGGCTACACCTTC. It codes for CASSQRQVDYGYTF.

V usage is TRBV6-1 and J usage is TRBJ1-3, with D perhaps matching TRBD1 (5 bases). This CDR3 is 15 amino acids long. Trimming removed 2 bases from V and 4 bases from J, with 12 bases in between. Germline CDR1 MNHNS, CDR2 SASEGT. Here the CDR3 reads CASSERAGTGNTIYF. As DNA, the CDR3 is TGTGCCAGCAGTGAACGGGCAGGGACCGGAAACACCATATATTTT.